The present T cell receptor beta chain was sequenced within a study of blood T cell repertoires in COVID-19. Study context: The United States, Italy and Spain provided the acute and convalescent COVID-19 samples. The cDNA or gDNA used as material had been derived from T cells, B-cell-depleted T cells, or PBMCs.

This clone was recorded only once. The same CDR3 is also encoded by other DNA sequences in this sample. The germline V gene has CDR1 SEHNR and CDR2 FQNEAQ (reference sequence). The CDR3 totals 15 residues. V gave up 1 base and J gave up 2 bases; unmatched junction bases: 4. In the authors' workflow: Amplification of reference gene primers provided the estimated nucleated cell counts. Sequenced by immunoSEQ multiplex PCR; TCRdb stores in-frame clones only, minus some. V and J calls and clone size are given by that table; D and trimming were obtained from the DNA. The repertoire holds about 87,000 clones, with about 71% as singletons.

V is TRBV7-9 and J is TRBJ1-1, with TRBD1 identical over 7 bases. The sequenced sample was peripheral blood. The source is a woman aged 45-65 years with acute or convalescent COVID-19. CDR3 region: CASSLEGTVNTEAFF. CDR3 nucleotide sequence: TGTGCCAGCAGCTTAGAAGGGACAGTCAACACTGAAGCTTTCTTT. Using reference TRBV7-9 and TRBJ1-1 for the parts outside the CDR3, the full variable domain is DTGVSQNPRHKITKRGQNVTFRCDPISEHNRLYWYRQTLGQGPEFLTYFQNEAQLEKSRLLSDRFSAERPKGSFSTLEIQRTEQGDSAMYLCASSLEGTVNTEAFFGQGTRLTVV.